These 18 T cell receptor beta chains were sequenced from one sample in a study of cytomegalovirus exposure and HLA in healthy donors. PCR amplification relied on 60 Vbeta primers (plus 13 Jbeta primers). Method: immunoSEQ multiplex PCR; TCRdb's copy keeps in-frame clones and lacks some. Here the sample spans about 43,000 clones, roughly 80% being singletons. Sequencing was performed on PBMCs. These receptors all stem from a man aged 50 to 59 in good health and CMV-seronegative.

The sample holds one count of this clone. V gene TRBV27 combines with J gene TRBJ1-1; 8 bases align to TRBD1. CDR1 and CDR2 (germline): MNHEY, SMNVEV (reference sequence). The V and J ends lost 8 bases and 0 bases, in that order; junction bases with no gene match: 23. CDR3 length equals 20 residues. CDR3 in DNA: TGTGCCAGCCCTTCGACTAACCGGACAGGGCGGAAACAAATGAACACTGAAGCTTTCTTT. Its translation is CASPSTNRTGRKQMNTEAFF.

This clone occurred a few times. The genes are TRBV30 and TRBJ1-1; D not certain. The CDR3 length is 13 residues. Trimming cost V 6 bases and J 4 bases, with 15 bases left between them. Germline assignment: CDR1 GTSNPN and CDR2 SVGIG (reference sequence). For the CDR3, the DNA is TGTGCCTGCCTAATGCGGGAGGGCACTGAAGCTTTCTTT. It yields the protein CACLMREGTEAFF.

Worth noting for this clone: Other DNA sequences of this sample code for an identical CDR3. The CDR3 region has the DNA TGTGCCAGCAAACAGTATAGCAATCAGCCCCAGCATTTT. It is translated as CASKQYSNQPQHF. The V call is TRBV6-1, the J call TRBJ1-5; D ambiguous. The ends were cut back, 7 bases at V and 0 bases at J, with 7 bases in the middle. In germline, CDR1 is MNHNS, CDR2 SASEGT. This CDR3 contains 13 residues.

The rearrangement uses TRBV27 and TRBJ2-7; D remains unclear. This CDR3 comprises 13 residues. Germline CDR1 MNHEY, CDR2 SMNVEV (reference sequence). Trimming left V 3 bases short and J 1 base short, with 7 bases between. Written as DNA, the CDR3 is TGTGCCAGCAGTTTTGCGTCTTCCTACGAGCAGTACTTC. Encoded protein: CASSFASSYEQYF.

This CDR3 reads CASSSIQGPKTYEQYF. CDR3 in DNA: TGTGCCAGCAGCTCAATACAGGGGCCCAAAACCTACGAGCAGTACTTC. This chain connects TRBV7-9 to TRBJ2-7, with 7 bases lining up with TRBD1. Germline V gives CDR1 SEHNR, CDR2 FQNEAQ (reference sequence). Trimming at V came to 4 bases and at J to 2 bases, leaving 11 bases not matched to a gene. The CDR3 totals 16 residues.

V gene TRBV10-3 combines with J gene TRBJ1-1; the D gene is possibly TRBD1 (5 bases). Trimming removed 6 bases from V and 0 bases from J, with 17 bases in between. From germline, CDR1 is ENHRY and CDR2 SYGVKD. The CDR3 is 16 residues long. This CDR3 is CAIRDKPDNVNTEAFF. CDR3 nucleotides: TGTGCCATCAGGGATAAGCCGGACAATGTGAACACTGAAGCTTTCTTT.

The count of this clone is one. The rearrangement links TRBV27 to TRBJ2-7, with a weak D call TRBD2 (6 bases). CDR1 and CDR2 from the germline V gene are MNHEY and SMNVEV (reference sequence). The V end lost 3 bases, the J end lost 2 bases, and 11 bases lay between the germline ends. The CDR3 runs 14 residues. The CDR3 region has the DNA TGTGCCAGCAGTTTCTATCCGGGGGCCTACGAGCAGTACTTC. This gives the protein CASSFYPGAYEQYF.

This sequence joins TRBV28 and TRBJ2-7; 7 bases align to TRBD1. CDR3 length: 15 residues. Germline assignment: CDR1 MDHEN and CDR2 SYDVKM. V dropped 3 bases and J dropped 2; count of bases not matched to a gene: 7. CDR3 bases: TGTGCCAGCAGTTTGATGGAGACAGGGCCCTACGAGCAGTACTTC. It translates to CASSLMETGPYEQYF. Together with reference TRBV28 and TRBJ2-7, the CDR3 gives the full variable domain: DVKVTQSSRYLVKRTGEKVFLECVQDMDHENMFWYRQDPGLGLRLIYFSYDVKMKEKGDIPEGYSVSREKKERFSLILESASTNQTSMYLCASSLMETGPYEQYFGPGTRLTVT.

The V gene is TRBV5-1, the J gene TRBJ2-2, with D tentatively TRBD2 (6 bases). CDR3 size: 18 residues. Trimming took off 4 bases at V and 0 bases at J, with 19 bases between the two ends. Germline CDR1 and CDR2: SGHRS and YFSETQ. In nucleotides, the CDR3 is TGCGCCAGCAGCGTGTTTCAGGACGCTAGCGCGAACACCGGGGAGCTGTTTTTT. Protein product: CASSVFQDASANTGELFF.

The chain recombines TRBV19 with TRBJ1-1, with unresolved D. Germline values: CDR1 LNHDA, CDR2 SQIVND (reference sequence). The CDR3 runs to 13 residues. The V end lost 1 base, the J end lost 6 bases, and 9 bases lay between the germline ends. This chain's CDR3 is CASSIGALAEAFF. In nucleotides, the CDR3 is TGTGCCAGTAGTATAGGGGCTCTGGCTGAAGCTTTCTTT.

The rearrangement links TRBV11-2 to TRBJ1-3, with 10 nucleotides matching TRBD1. The junction had 5 bases not matched to a gene; V was cut back by 4 bases and J by 2 bases. CDR1 SGHAT and CDR2 FQNNGV come from the germline V gene. This CDR3 is 16 amino acids long. CDR3 in DNA: TGTGCCAGCAGCTCGGGACAGGGGAGGACTGGAAACACCATATATTTT. Protein sequence: CASSSGQGRTGNTIYF.

V usage is TRBV18 and J usage is TRBJ2-1; possible D gene TRBD2, 6 bases. The CDR3 covers 15 residues. Trimming took 2 bases from V and 6 from J, leaving 14 bases between them. Germline CDR1 reads KGHSH; CDR2 reads LQKENI. As DNA, the CDR3 is TGTGCCAGCTCACCAGCTTTCGGGGGTTCCAATGAGCAGTTCTTC. Amino acid sequence: CASSPAFGGSNEQFF. The full variable domain, completed using reference TRBV18 and TRBJ2-1, is NAGVMQNPRHLVRRRGQEARLRCSPMKGHSHVYWYRQLPEEGLKFMVYLQKENIIDESGMPKERFSAEFPKEGPSILRIQQVVRGDSAAYFCASSPAFGGSNEQFFGPGTRLTVL.

The V call is TRBV6-5, the J call TRBJ1-1; a possible D gene is TRBD1 (6 bases). The CDR3 extends over 15 amino acids. Germline assignment: CDR1 MNHEY and CDR2 SVGAGI. V was cut by 0 bases and J by 2 bases, with 10 bases left in between. The DNA of the CDR3 is TGTGCCAGCAGTTACTCGGGAGGGGGAAACACTGAAGCTTTCTTT. This gives the protein CASSYSGGGNTEAFF.

This clone has only a few counts. V gene TRBV18 combines with J gene TRBJ2-5, with D possibly being TRBD1 (6 bases). The CDR3 totals 16 residues. V was cut by 2 bases and J by 3 bases, with 16 bases left in between. Germline lookup yields CDR1 KGHSH and CDR2 LQKENI. The DNA of the CDR3 is TGTGCCAGCTCACCAAGGACAGCCCAAAGAGAAGAGACCCAGTACTTC. It specifies CASSPRTAQREETQYF.

This clone was seen once. The gene calls are TRBV9 and TRBJ2-2; no clear D. Germline assignment: CDR1 SGDLS and CDR2 YYNGEE. The CDR3 has 12 residues. With 4 bases removed from V and 5 bases from J, the gap between germline ends came to 6 bases. The CDR3 coding sequence is TGTGCCAGCAGCATCAGAACCGGGGAGCTGTTTTTT. Protein: CASSIRTGELFF.

The J gene is TRBJ2-3, the V gene TRBV5-1; 8 bases fit TRBD2. Per the germline V gene, CDR1 is SGHRS and CDR2 is YFSETQ. The V segment lost 5 bases and the J segment 5 bases; nucleotides outside the gene matches: 7. CDR3 length equals 14 residues. This CDR3 is CASSPSRGGDTQYF. The DNA of the CDR3 is TGCGCCAGCAGTCCGTCCCGGGGGGGAGATACGCAGTATTTT.

The V gene is TRBV6-6, the J gene TRBJ1-1; TRBD1 is a possible D gene (6 bases). Trimming took off 1 base at V and 2 bases at J, with 11 bases between the two ends. The CDR3 is 15 amino acids. Germline V CDR1 and CDR2: MNHNY, SVGAGI (reference sequence). CDR3 sequence (DNA): TGTGCCAGCAGTTACTGGACAGAAACTAACACTGAAGCTTTCTTT. Its protein is CASSYWTETNTEAFF.

The chain employs TRBV5-1 and TRBJ1-1; D is undetermined. The CDR3 runs to 13 residues. Germline CDR1 SGHRS, CDR2 YFSETQ. Trimming shortened V by 4 bases and J by 4 bases, and 11 bases separated the two germline ends. CDR3 DNA sequence: TGCGCCAGCAGCGACAACCTGGGCACTGAAGCTTTCTTT. Its translation is CASSDNLGTEAFF.